This TCR beta chain was identified during a study of blood T cell repertoires in COVID-19. Study details: Spain, Italy and the United States supplied samples that represented acute and convalescent COVID-19. PBMCs, B-cell-depleted T cells, or T cells were the source of the cDNA or gDNA that made up the material.

Germline V lookup: CDR1 MDHEN, CDR2 SYDVKM. The CDR3 length is 12 residues. V was trimmed by 3 bases and J by 4 bases, leaving 6 bases between them. Methods used by the authors: The assay estimated nucleated cells by amplifying reference gene primers. Repertoires were generated with immunoSEQ multiplex PCR, while TCRdb's copy carries only in-frame clones and drops some. Clonal size and the V and J genes are those of that table, whereas D and trimming came from the DNA. The sample records approximately 150,000 clones, about 80% being singletons. This clone appeared a few times. The sequenced sample consisted of peripheral blood. The chain is built from TRBV28 and TRBJ1-2; D remains unclear. This sequence was found in a man aged 70 or older with active or convalescent COVID-19. DNA of the CDR3: TGTGCCAGCAGTTTCCTCAGCTATGGCTACACCTTC. Translation: CASSFLSYGYTF.